This T cell receptor (beta chain) was identified during a study of shared clonotypes between healthy human individuals. Study-level results: Compared with clonotypes that all four donors shared, non-shared clonotypes had lower generation probabilities.

Naive CD8 isolation took CD45RO-negative cells positively selected for CCR7 and excluded terminally differentiated effector memory CD45RA+ cells. The authors' processing: Filtering differed for immunoSEQ, which gave only junction sequences without quality scores. The assay was immunoSEQ multiplex PCR, and TCRdb's table has in-frame clones only and misses some. That table supplies the V and J calls and clone size; D and trimming were determined from the DNA. The sample consists of roughly 2,000,000 clones, 85% to 95% of them appearing once. Points on this clone: Its specificity is not known.

Material: naive CD8+ T cells from PBMCs. The TCR was taken from a man in his late teens or twenties in good health. Some clones in this sample may be carry-over from other donors' samples.

The DNA of the CDR3 is TGTGCCAGCAGGGCCACCGGGGTCTATGACAGGCTGACAGATACGCAGTATTTT. Translated: CASRATGVYDRLTDTQYF. This chain connects TRBV28 to TRBJ2-3, with a tentative D call TRBD1 (6 bases). Germline CDR1 and CDR2: MDHEN and SYDVKM. The CDR3 consists of 18 residues. The V end lost 6 bases, the J end lost 3 bases, and 25 bases lay between the germline ends.